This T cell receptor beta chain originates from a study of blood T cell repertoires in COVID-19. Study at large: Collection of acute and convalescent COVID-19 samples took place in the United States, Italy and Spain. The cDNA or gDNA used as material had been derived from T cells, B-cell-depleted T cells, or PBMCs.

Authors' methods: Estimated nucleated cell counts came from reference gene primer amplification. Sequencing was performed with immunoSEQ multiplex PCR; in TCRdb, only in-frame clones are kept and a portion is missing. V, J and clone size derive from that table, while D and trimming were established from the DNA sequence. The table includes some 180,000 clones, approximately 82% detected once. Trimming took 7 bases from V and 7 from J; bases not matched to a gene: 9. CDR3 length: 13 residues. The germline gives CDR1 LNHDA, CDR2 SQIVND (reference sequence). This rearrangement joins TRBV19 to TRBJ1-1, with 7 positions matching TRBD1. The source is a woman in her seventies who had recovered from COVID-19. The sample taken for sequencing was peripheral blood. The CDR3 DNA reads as TGTGCCAGTACCCCGAACAGGGGAGATGAAGCTTTCTTT. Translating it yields CASTPNRGDEAFF.